This T cell receptor beta chain was sequenced in a study of regulatory T cells in long-lasting Graves disease. The study's findings and limits: TCR diversity was lower in persistent Graves' patients (versus newly diagnosed ones). TRBV28, TRBJ1-2 and TRBJ2-5 were segments that persistent disease favored.

The V and J ends lost 4 bases and 4 bases, in that order; junction bases with no gene match: 15. Germline CDR1 reads SGDLS; CDR2 reads YYNGEE. This CDR3 is 17 amino acids long. Time point: newly diagnosed GD, antithyroid drugs for less than 3 months. RNA isolated from PBMCs was used to make the TCR library. Blood from the periphery, approximately 9 milliliters in all, was drawn into EDTA tubes. To make TCR beta libraries, researchers used iRepertoire HTBI primers and Arm-PCR of CDR3 regions. TCRdb redid the calling of the multiplex PCR reads with MiXCR, one entry per CDR3 protein. Among about 310,000 distinct CDR3 sequences listed, 18% were seen once. This clonotype was seen more than once but under ten times. The antigen remains undetermined.

The rearrangement joins TRBV9 to TRBJ2-7; 9 nucleotides agree with TRBD2. This sequence originates from a female donor with Graves disease. The sequences come from peripheral blood mononuclear cells (PBMCs), collected at new diagnosis, from a patient treated with antithyroid drugs. CDR3 sequence (DNA): TGTGCCAGCAGCTCCCCGGCTAGCGGGGCATACCTTTACGAGCAGTACTTC. This gives the protein CASSSPASGAYLYEQYF.